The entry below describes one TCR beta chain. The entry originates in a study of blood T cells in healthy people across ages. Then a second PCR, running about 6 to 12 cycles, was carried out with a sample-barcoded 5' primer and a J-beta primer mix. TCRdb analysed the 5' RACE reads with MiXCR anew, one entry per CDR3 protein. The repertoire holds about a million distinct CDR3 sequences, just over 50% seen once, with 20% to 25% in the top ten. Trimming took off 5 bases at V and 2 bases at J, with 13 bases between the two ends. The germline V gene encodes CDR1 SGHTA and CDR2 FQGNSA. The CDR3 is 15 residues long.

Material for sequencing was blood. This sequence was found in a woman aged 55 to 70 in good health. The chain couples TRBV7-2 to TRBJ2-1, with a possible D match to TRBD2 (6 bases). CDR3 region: CASSPEGLAYNEQFF. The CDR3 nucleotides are TGTGCCAGCAGCCCGGAGGGCCTCGCCTACAATGAGCAGTTCTTC.